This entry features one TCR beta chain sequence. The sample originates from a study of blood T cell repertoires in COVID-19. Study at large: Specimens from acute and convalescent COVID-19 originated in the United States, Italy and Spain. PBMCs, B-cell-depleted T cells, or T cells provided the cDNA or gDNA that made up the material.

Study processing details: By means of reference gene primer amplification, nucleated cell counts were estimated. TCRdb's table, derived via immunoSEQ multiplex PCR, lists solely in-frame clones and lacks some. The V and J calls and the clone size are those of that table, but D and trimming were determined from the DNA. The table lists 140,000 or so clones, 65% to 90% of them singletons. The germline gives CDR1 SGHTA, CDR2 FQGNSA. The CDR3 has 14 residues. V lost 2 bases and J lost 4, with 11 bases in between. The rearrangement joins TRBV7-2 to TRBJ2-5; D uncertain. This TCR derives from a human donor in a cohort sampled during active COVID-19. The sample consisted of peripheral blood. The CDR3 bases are TGTGCCAGCAGCTTACATACAGCCCGAGAGACCCAGTACTTC. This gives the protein CASSLHTARETQYF. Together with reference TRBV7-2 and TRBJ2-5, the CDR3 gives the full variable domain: GAGVSQSPSNKVTEKGKDVELRCDPISGHTALYWYRQSLGQGLEFLIYFQGNSAPDKSGLPSDRFSAERTGGSVSTLTIQRTQQEDSAVYLCASSLHTARETQYFGPGTRLLVL.